The 32 T cell receptor beta chains given below trace back to one sample, sequenced in a study of response to subunit inactivated influenza vaccine. TCRdb re-called the RT-PCR reads through MiXCR, storing one row per CDR3 protein. The sample records some 520,000 distinct CDR3 sequences, 16% being singletons. The starting material was CD4+ T cells sorted from PBMCs, obtained around 25 months after vaccination. The receptor set was obtained from a man aged 50-75 years who received an inactivated influenza vaccine.

The V gene is TRBV3-1, the J gene TRBJ2-2; tentative D call: TRBD2 (5 bases). The CDR3 is made up of 14 amino acids. The V and J ends lost 4 bases and 5 bases respectively, with 11 bases between them. Germline V gives CDR1 LGHDT, CDR2 YNNKEL (reference sequence). The CDR3 loop reads CASSREIGTGELFF. CDR3 DNA sequence: TGTGCCAGCAGCCGGGAGATTGGGACCGGGGAGCTGTTTTTT.

This clonotype showed up just a few times. V gene TRBV9 combines with J gene TRBJ2-2; 10 bases are shared with TRBD2. This CDR3 contains 16 residues. CDR1 is SGDLS and CDR2 is YYNGEE in the germline V gene. The J segment lost 1 base and the V segment lost 3 bases, leaving 3 bases of the junction unmatched. In DNA, the CDR3 is TGTGCCAGCAGCGCGGGACTAGCGATGAACACCGGGGAGCTGTTTTTT. Translation gives CASSAGLAMNTGELFF.

There are a few counts of this clonotype. The chain has TRBV20-1 and TRBJ2-5, with TRBD2 as a possible D gene (5 bases). The CDR3 covers 14 residues. The V and J ends lost 6 bases and 4 bases respectively, with 18 bases between them. The germline V gene encodes CDR1 DFQATT and CDR2 SNEGSKA (reference sequence). The CDR3 bases are TGCAGTGCCCCCCCCACGGGGTCCGGAGAGACCCAGTACTTC. This sequence encodes CSAPPTGSGETQYF.

This clonotype was detected only a few times. V usage is TRBV5-1 and J usage is TRBJ2-3; TRBD2 might be the D (6 bases). The V gene's germline CDR1 is SGHRS and CDR2 YFSETQ. The V end lost 4 bases, the J end lost 0 bases, and 15 bases lay between the germline ends. The CDR3 is made up of 16 amino acids. The CDR3 region has the DNA TGCGCCAGCAGCCGGAGGGGAACCACTAGCACAGATACGCAGTATTTT. It translates to CASSRRGTTSTDTQYF.

This clonotype was found a few times. The V and J genes are TRBV24-1 and TRBJ2-5; D not certain. The CDR3 consists of 13 residues. V gave up 2 bases and J gave up 4 bases, with 7 bases separating them. Germline V gene sequence: CDR1 KGHDR, CDR2 SFDVKD. CDR3 sequence: CATSDSRTETQYF. CDR3 nucleotide sequence: TGTGCCACCAGTGATTCCCGAACAGAGACCCAGTACTTC.

The V call is TRBV7-8, the J call TRBJ2-2; tentative D call: TRBD1 (5 bases). CDR3 length: 17 amino acids. Germline lookup yields CDR1 SGHVS and CDR2 FQNEAQ. Trimming stripped 5 bases from V and 0 bases from J, with 16 bases between. CDR3 protein: CASSPRKTAANTGELFF. The CDR3 DNA follows: TGTGCCAGCAGCCCCCGAAAGACAGCCGCGAACACCGGGGAGCTGTTTTTT. The whole variable domain, filled in from reference TRBV7-8 and TRBJ2-2, reads GAGVSQSPRYKVAKRGQDVALRCDPISGHVSLFWYQQALGQGPEFLTYFQNEAQLDKSGLPSDRFFAERPEGSVSTLKIQRTQQEDSAVYLCASSPRKTAANTGELFFGEGSRLTVL.

The gene calls are TRBV3-1 and TRBJ2-3; 15 nucleotides align to TRBD2. The CDR3 length is 18 residues. V shed 2 bases, J shed 4 bases, and the junction held 7 bases outside the gene matches. CDR1 is LGHDT and CDR2 is YNNKEL in the germline V gene (reference sequence). CDR3 loop: CASSQSGLAGGPADTQYF. In nucleotides, the CDR3 is TGTGCCAGCAGCCAATCAGGACTAGCGGGAGGGCCAGCAGATACGCAGTATTTT.

Notes on this clonotype: This may stem from a read error, because a much larger clone lies one nucleotide away. The chain joins TRBV29-1 to TRBJ2-1; D might be TRBD2 (6 bases). CDR1 is SQVTM and CDR2 is ANQGSEA in the germline V gene. Trimming pared 4 bases from V and 0 bases from J, leaving 10 bases between. The CDR3 totals 14 residues. This CDR3 reads CSVVGRDSYNEQFF. As DNA, the CDR3 is TGCAGCGTTGTGGGGCGGGACTCCTACAATGAGCAGTTCTTC.

This clonotype was seen ten or more times. The chain has TRBV3-1 and TRBJ2-1; the D call may be TRBD1 or TRBD2 (6 bases each). CDR3 length: 13 amino acids. V lost 0 bases, J lost 12 bases, and 12 bases lay in between. The germline V gene encodes CDR1 LGHDT and CDR2 YNNKEL (reference sequence). CDR3 sequence (DNA): TGTGCCAGCAGCCAAGATGAGGGGGGAAGGCAGTTCTTC. As protein: CASSQDEGGRQFF.

This clonotype was found a few times. The J gene is TRBJ1-4, the V gene TRBV20-1, with a weak D call TRBD1 (6 bases). Germline CDR1 and CDR2: DFQATT and SNEGSKA (reference sequence). V was pared by 0 bases and J by 7 bases, with 12 bases between. The CDR3 has 14 residues. CDR3 sequence reads: CSARDSQGGEKLFF. CDR3 sequence (DNA): TGCAGTGCTAGAGATTCACAGGGAGGTGAAAAACTGTTTTTT.

V usage is TRBV4-3 and J usage is TRBJ2-5; a weak D match, TRBD2 (5 bases). V was pared by 4 bases and J by 5 bases, with 20 bases between. This CDR3 spans 16 amino acids. Germline lookup yields CDR1 LGHNA and CDR2 YSLEER. In DNA, the CDR3 is TGCGCCAGCAGCCCCTCCGGCGGGCGTCTCACGGAGACCCAGTACTTC. Amino acid sequence: CASSPSGGRLTETQYF.

This chain links TRBV20-1 with TRBJ2-1; no clear D gene. Germline CDR1 and CDR2: DFQATT and SNEGSKA (reference sequence). This CDR3 contains 15 residues. V was clipped by 2 bases and J by 0 bases, with 11 bases between them. CDR3 nucleotides: TGCAGTGCTAGATCGGGTTCGAGCTCCTACAATGAGCAGTTCTTC. This encodes CSARSGSSSYNEQFF.

The sample holds a few counts of this clonotype. This rearrangement joins TRBV6-1 to TRBJ2-3; D is undetermined. Germline-derived CDR1 and CDR2 are MNHNS and SASEGT. The V end lost 4 bases, the J end lost 2 bases, and 13 bases lay between the germline ends. This CDR3 has 15 residues. The chain's CDR3 is CASSGQRTVTDTQYF. The CDR3 DNA reads TGTGCCAGCAGTGGGCAACGGACCGTCACAGATACGCAGTATTTT.

This clonotype was detected only a few times. The rearrangement links TRBV20-1 to TRBJ2-3, with 16 bases that match TRBD2. J gave up 4 bases and V 6 bases, and 13 bases lay outside the gene matches. The CDR3 totals 18 residues. CDR1 and CDR2 from the germline V gene are DFQATT and SNEGSKA (reference sequence). CDR3 sequence: CSAPKVGLAGGWADTQYF. The CDR3 coding sequence is TGCAGTGCCCCGAAAGTGGGACTAGCGGGAGGGTGGGCAGATACGCAGTATTTT.

This clonotype was counted only a few times. The chain couples TRBV5-1 to TRBJ2-7; 9 positions match TRBD1. Trimming removed 6 bases from V and 1 base from J; junction bases left unmatched: 8. The CDR3 extends over 15 amino acids. Germline CDR1 SGHRS, CDR2 YFSETQ. CDR3 sequence: CASIGSGTGSYEQYF. The CDR3 DNA reads as TGCGCCAGCATAGGGTCCGGGACAGGGTCCTACGAGCAGTACTTC. The complete variable domain, with remaining parts taken from reference TRBV5-1 and TRBJ2-7, reads KAGVTQTPRYLIKTRGQQVTLSCSPISGHRSVSWYQQTPGQGLQFLFEYFSETQRNKGNFPGRFSGRQFSNSRSEMNVSTLELGDSALYLCASIGSGTGSYEQYFGPGTRLTVT.

The rearrangement joins TRBV29-1 to TRBJ1-1; D may be TRBD1 (5 bases). Germline V gene data show CDR1 as SQVTM and CDR2 as ANQGSEA. The V end lost 6 bases, the J end lost 2 bases, and 10 bases lay between the germline ends. This CDR3 spans 12 amino acids. Here the CDR3 reads CSVLQGNTEAFF. The CDR3 region has the DNA TGCAGCGTCCTCCAGGGAAACACTGAAGCTTTCTTT.

The chain links TRBV3-1 to TRBJ1-1, with D possibly being TRBD1 (5 bases). V was cut by 2 bases and J by 2 bases, with 18 bases left in between. This CDR3 has 17 residues. Germline V gives CDR1 LGHDT, CDR2 YNNKEL (reference sequence). CDR3 sequence: CASSQTWGWELNTEAFF. DNA for the CDR3: TGTGCCAGCAGCCAAACTTGGGGGTGGGAGCTTAACACTGAAGCTTTCTTT.

In its sample, this clonotype was seen a few times. V gene TRBV11-2 combines with J gene TRBJ2-2; D not resolved. Looked up from germline, CDR1 is SGHAT and CDR2 is FQNNGV. With 0 bases removed from V and 1 base from J, the gap between germline ends came to 9 bases. This CDR3 contains 16 residues. The CDR3 sequence: CASSLDGGVNTGELFF. The CDR3 bases are TGTGCCAGCAGCTTAGATGGTGGAGTGAACACCGGGGAGCTGTTTTTT.

In nucleotides, the CDR3 is TGTGCCAGCAGCAGATGGACTAGCGGAGATATCACAGATACGCAGTATTTT. Protein: CASSRWTSGDITDTQYF. V is TRBV9 and J is TRBJ2-3; TRBD2 matches at 10 bases. From germline, CDR1 is SGDLS and CDR2 YYNGEE. The CDR3 contains 17 residues. With V trimmed by 4 bases and J by 2 bases, 10 bases remained unmatched. The variable domain in full, with the rest retrieved from reference TRBV9 and TRBJ2-3, is DSGVTQTPKHLITATGQRVTLRCSPRSGDLSVYWYQQSLDQGLQFLIQYYNGEERAKGNILERFSAQQFPDLHSELNLSSLELGDSALYFCASSRWTSGDITDTQYFGPGTRLTVL.

This clonotype was observed a few times. This chain joins TRBV12-3 or TRBV12-4 and TRBJ2-1; 7 positions agree with TRBD1. Losses at the gene ends were 5 bases for V and 7 bases for J; bases not matched to a gene: 11. This CDR3 contains 15 residues. CDR3 sequence reads: CASSQSRQGLNEQFF. The DNA for the CDR3 is TGTGCCAGCAGTCAGAGTCGACAGGGCCTGAATGAGCAGTTCTTC.

A note on this clonotype: A much larger clone lies a single base off, so this may be a read error. The V and J genes are TRBV4-2 and TRBJ2-3; D ambiguous. The germline CDR1 and CDR2 sequences are LGHNA and YNFKEQ. This CDR3 region has 13 residues. The V end lost 8 bases, the J end lost 2 bases, and 11 bases lay between the germline ends. The CDR3 bases are TGTGCCAGCTGCCCAAGAGCCACAGATACGCAGTATTTT. The encoded protein is CASCPRATDTQYF.

This clonotype came up a few times. The V call is TRBV11-2, the J call TRBJ1-1; D remains unclear. The CDR3 has 13 amino acids. The germline gives CDR1 SGHAT, CDR2 FQNNGV. V was trimmed by 0 bases and J by 3 bases, leaving 5 bases between them. The CDR3 loop is CASSLEEHTEAFF. CDR3 sequence (DNA): TGTGCCAGCAGCTTAGAGGAACACACTGAAGCTTTCTTT.

The CDR3 loop reads CAISEQGSGKETQYF. The CDR3 DNA reads TGTGCCATCAGTGAGCAGGGCTCCGGGAAAGAGACCCAGTACTTC. V usage is TRBV10-3 and J usage is TRBJ2-5; perhaps D is TRBD1 or TRBD2 (5 bases each). Looked up from germline, CDR1 is ENHRY and CDR2 is SYGVKD. Trimming took off 2 bases at V and 3 bases at J, with 13 bases between the two ends. CDR3 size: 15 residues.

V and J are TRBV12-3 or TRBV12-4 and TRBJ2-2; no firm D call. The CDR3 sequence is 13 residues long. Trimming cost V 8 bases and J 0 bases, with 7 bases left between them. CDR3 DNA sequence: TGTGCCAGCCAACCGTCGAACACCGGGGAGCTGTTTTTT. It specifies CASQPSNTGELFF.

Only a few counts were recorded for this clonotype. CDR3 in amino acids: CSAHLDAGRGYTF. In nucleotides, the CDR3 is TGCAGTGCTCACCTGGACGCAGGGCGGGGCTACACCTTC. The V call is TRBV20-1, the J call TRBJ1-2; a possible D gene is TRBD1 (5 bases). The germline V gene encodes CDR1 DFQATT and CDR2 SNEGSKA (reference sequence). Trimming removed 5 bases from V and 8 bases from J, with 18 bases in between. CDR3 length: 13 residues.

This clonotype was observed a few times. The chain links TRBV20-1 to TRBJ2-7; D gene ambiguous. The CDR3 runs to 13 residues. Germline assignment: CDR1 DFQATT and CDR2 SNEGSKA (reference sequence). V was cut by 4 bases and J by 3 bases, with 13 bases left in between. Here the CDR3 reads CSAIQPPFYEQYF. The CDR3 region has the DNA TGCAGTGCTATTCAGCCCCCTTTCTACGAGCAGTACTTC.

This clonotype was detected a few times. The rearrangement links TRBV4-3 to TRBJ1-2, with 9 bases identical to TRBD1. V was clipped by 4 bases and J by 8 bases; unmatched bases: 8. The CDR3 runs to 14 residues. The V gene's germline CDR1 is LGHNA and CDR2 YSLEER. The DNA for the CDR3 is TGCGCCAGCAGCCGTGGACAGGGGAGTGGCGGCTACACCTTC. Amino acid sequence: CASSRGQGSGGYTF.

This clonotype was observed a few times. This chain connects TRBV12-3 or TRBV12-4 to TRBJ2-3; TRBD2 aligns across 9 bases. There are 14 residues in the CDR3. The trim removed 10 bases at V and 2 bases at J, leaving 7 bases unmatched. The CDR3 loop is CATKRGAFTDTQYF. The CDR3 bases are TGTGCCACTAAGCGGGGGGCTTTCACAGATACGCAGTATTTT.

This sequence joins TRBV29-1 and TRBJ1-1; 7 bases match TRBD1. After removal of 6 bases from V and 6 bases from J, the junction contained 1 base not matched to a gene. Per the germline V gene, CDR1 is SQVTM and CDR2 is ANQGSEA. The CDR3 extends over 10 amino acids. CDR3 residues: CSVGTAEAFF. The CDR3, as DNA: TGCAGCGTAGGGACAGCTGAAGCTTTCTTT.

This clonotype was counted between two and nine times. In nucleotides, the CDR3 is TGCGCCAGCAGCTCTGGACTAGACAAGCAGTACTTC. Translation: CASSSGLDKQYF. J is TRBJ2-7 and V is TRBV5-1; 7 bases are a match to TRBD2. The CDR3 sequence is 12 residues long. From germline, CDR1 is SGHRS and CDR2 YFSETQ. V trimming: 3 bases; J trimming: 8 bases; junction bases outside the gene matches: 5.

The rearrangement links TRBV5-1 to TRBJ1-4, with D possibly being TRBD1 (5 bases). The CDR3 runs 15 residues. V shed 4 bases and J shed 7 bases, with 17 bases lying between them. Germline V gene sequence: CDR1 SGHRS, CDR2 YFSETQ. CDR3 sequence (DNA): TGCGCCAGCAGCCCGGGGACCCCCGGAGGTGAAAAACTGTTTTTT. This translates into CASSPGTPGGEKLFF.

Note on this clonotype: The junction departs from germline at one end; a sequencing error may be responsible. The rearrangement uses TRBV27 and TRBJ2-7; 8 bases are a match to TRBD2. The CDR3 is 14 amino acids. Germline CDR1 MNHEY, CDR2 SMNVEV (reference sequence). In DNA, the CDR3 is TGTGCCAGAAGTTATTCCGGGGGGGTCTACGAGCAGTACTTC. It codes for CARSYSGGVYEQYF.